This TCR beta chain appears in the sequencing data of a study of cytomegalovirus exposure and HLA in healthy donors. The study, taken as a whole, reports: Association of a missense DCLRE1C variant with TCR beta V- and J-gene trimming was reported in a later analysis.

Healthy bone marrow donors supplied every sample. The PCR used 60 Vbeta and 13 Jbeta primers. The data were produced by immunoSEQ multiplex PCR, yet TCRdb's version contains in-frame clones alone and is incomplete. The sample lists approximately 160,000 clones; 82% were seen once. CDR1 MNHNS and CDR2 SASEGT come from the germline V gene. This CDR3 spans 12 amino acids. The germline V and J ends were trimmed by 6 bases and 3 bases, with 9 bases remaining between them. Comments on this clone: Its antigen is as yet unknown.

Sequencing was carried out using PBMCs. The TCR comes from a girl aged 2 to 9 in good health and CMV-seropositive. The J gene is TRBJ2-7, the V gene TRBV6-1; D is uncertain. CDR3 sequence reads: CASSELYYEQYF. The CDR3 nucleotides read TGTGCCAGCAGCGAACTTTACTACGAGCAGTACTTC.